This TCR beta chain originates from a study of T cells expressing NK-cell markers. This CDR3 comprises 16 residues. CDR1 is SGDLS, CDR2 YYNGEE, per germline. TCRdb derives one entry per CDR3 protein from the 5' RACE reads, leaving out DNA. The specimen's table records about 260,000 distinct CDR3 sequences. V is TRBV9 and J is TRBJ1-3. This TCR was recovered from a man between 18 and 35 years old in good health. The source material was blood T cells: a sorted CD56 or NKG2C T cell subset, CD4+ or CD8+ T cells, or bulk PBMC T cells (not recorded which). CDR3 region: CASSVGFSFSGNTIYF.